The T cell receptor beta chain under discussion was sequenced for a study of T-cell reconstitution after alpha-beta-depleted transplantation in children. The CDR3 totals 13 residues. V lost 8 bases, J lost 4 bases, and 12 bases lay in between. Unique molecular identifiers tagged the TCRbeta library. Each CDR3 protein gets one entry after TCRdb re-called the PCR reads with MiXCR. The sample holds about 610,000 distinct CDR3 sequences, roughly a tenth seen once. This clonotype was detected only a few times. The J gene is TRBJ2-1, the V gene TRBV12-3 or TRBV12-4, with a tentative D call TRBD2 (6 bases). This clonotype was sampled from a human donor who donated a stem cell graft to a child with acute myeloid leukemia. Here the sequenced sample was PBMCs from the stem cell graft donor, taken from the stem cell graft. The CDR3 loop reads CASDSGPYNEQFF. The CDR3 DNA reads TGTGCCAGCGATAGCGGACCATACAATGAGCAGTTCTTC.